Listed here are 2 T cell receptor beta chains from one sample, sequenced in a study of blood T cell repertoires in COVID-19. Sequencing used immunoSEQ multiplex PCR; TCRdb keeps in-frame clones, though not all of them. The sample shows some 300,000 clones, over 75% of them seen only once. The specimen was PBMCs or T cells enriched from blood (not recorded which). The receptors shown here come from a woman in her twenties or thirties who had recovered from COVID-19.

In its sample, this clone was seen a few times. The rearrangement joins TRBV19 to TRBJ1-5; weak D call: TRBD1 (5 bases). CDR1 is LNHDA, CDR2 SQIVND, per germline (reference sequence). V dropped 10 bases and J dropped 2 bases, with 21 bases sitting between them. The CDR3 contains 16 residues. The CDR3 loop is CATLEGRAMGNQPQHF. The CDR3, as DNA: TGTGCCACCCTGGAGGGCAGGGCGATGGGCAATCAGCCCCAGCATTTT. Together with reference TRBV19 and TRBJ1-5, the CDR3 gives the full variable domain: DGGITQSPKYLFRKEGQNVTLSCEQNLNHDAMYWYRQDPGQGLRLIYYSQIVNDFQKGDIAEGYSVSREKKESFPLTVTSAQKNPTAFYLCATLEGRAMGNQPQHFGDGTRLSIL.

This sequence joins TRBV11-2 and TRBJ1-6; D uncertain. The CDR3 consists of 15 residues. Germline loops: CDR1 SGHAT, CDR2 FQNNGV. The germline V and J ends were trimmed by 1 base and 6 bases, with 10 bases remaining between them. CDR3 amino acids: CASSLASLTNSPLHF. Written as DNA, the CDR3 is TGTGCCAGCAGCTTAGCGTCGCTAACTAATTCACCCCTCCACTTT.